These 27 T cell receptor beta chains came from one sample sequenced in a study of blood T cells in healthy people across ages. It was with a sample-barcoded 5' primer and a J-beta primer mix that a second PCR of roughly 7 to 12 cycles was run. TCRdb passed the 5' RACE reads through MiXCR, listing each CDR3 protein once. The sample has around 1,000,000 distinct CDR3 sequences; about 25% are singletons. These data also featured in a second study, about T cells of mothers and their children.

The specimen sequenced was blood. All receptors come from a girl under 10 years old in good health.

This clonotype was recorded a few times. The J gene is TRBJ1-1, the V gene TRBV12-3 or TRBV12-4, with D possibly matching TRBD1 (6 bases). V was clipped by 8 bases and J by 10 bases, with 20 bases between them. This CDR3 is built from 13 residues. The CDR3, as DNA: TGTGCCAGCGCCCAAGGGGGAACGAGGGGAGCTTTCTTT. This codes for CASAQGGTRGAFF.

This sequence joins TRBV5-1 and TRBJ2-7; 9 bases are shared with TRBD2. The V and J ends lost 4 bases and 7 bases, in that order; junction bases with no gene match: 15. Germline V CDR1 and CDR2: SGHRS, YFSETQ. This CDR3 is built from 16 residues. Here the CDR3 DNA reads TGCGCCAGCAGCCCTGGGGCTAGCCTGAGCGGGGGGGAGCAGTACTTC. Amino acid sequence: CASSPGASLSGGEQYF.

There are a few counts of this clonotype. The chain employs TRBV2 and TRBJ2-7, with TRBD2 matching 9 bases. Germline V gene sequence: CDR1 SNHLY, CDR2 FYNNEI. This CDR3 is built from 11 residues. The CDR3 DNA is TGTGCCAGCAGTGAGGATAGCGGGGGATTAGTC. Protein: CASSEDSGGLV.

In this sample, this clonotype turned up a few times. V usage is TRBV3-1 and J usage is TRBJ2-1, with 9 bases aligning to TRBD2. Germline V gene sequence: CDR1 LGHDT, CDR2 YNNKEL (reference sequence). The CDR3 totals 15 residues. The V segment lost 1 base and the J segment 7 bases; nucleotides outside the gene matches: 5. This chain's CDR3 is CASSQAPLAGNEQFF. In DNA, the CDR3 is TGTGCCAGCAGCCAAGCCCCACTAGCGGGTAATGAGCAGTTCTTC.

The table lists this clonotype with a few counts. The DNA of the CDR3 is TGTGCCAGCAGCTTGTACGACAGTCGCACAGATACGCAGTATTTT. Its translation is CASSLYDSRTDTQYF. The gene calls are TRBV5-5 and TRBJ2-3; maybe TRBD1 (5 bases). This CDR3 has 15 residues. V was cut by 1 base and J by 1 base, with 10 bases left in between. Germline CDR1 SGHKS, CDR2 YYEKEE (reference sequence).

This chain uses TRBV15 with TRBJ1-4, with D tentatively TRBD1 (5 bases). The CDR3 extends over 19 amino acids. The germline V and J ends were trimmed by 3 bases and 0 bases, with 20 bases remaining between them. From germline, CDR1 is LNHNV and CDR2 YYDKDF (reference sequence). The CDR3 loop is CATSSWRQFSHATNEKLFF. The CDR3 DNA reads TGTGCCACCAGCAGCTGGAGACAGTTTTCACATGCAACTAATGAAAAACTGTTTTTT.

This clonotype was seen only a few times. The rearrangement links TRBV6-1 to TRBJ1-2; D is undetermined. V lost 6 bases and J lost 7, with 12 bases in between. Germline V gives CDR1 MNHNS, CDR2 SASEGT. The CDR3 is 12 residues long. The CDR3 DNA is TGTGCCAGCAGCCCCGGAGATCCTGGCTACACCTTC. Amino acids: CASSPGDPGYTF.

The V and J genes are TRBV4-1 and TRBJ2-5, with TRBD1 matching 9 bases. CDR3 length equals 21 residues. V shed 0 bases, J shed 2 bases, and the junction held 19 bases outside the gene matches. The germline V gene encodes CDR1 MGHRA and CDR2 YSYEKL. CDR3 amino acids: CASSQEWVVTGTGRSQETQYF. The CDR3 bases are TGCGCCAGCAGCCAAGAGTGGGTCGTTACAGGGACAGGGCGGTCTCAAGAGACCCAGTACTTC.

This clonotype was seen a handful of times. The V call is TRBV24-1, the J call TRBJ2-2; D not resolved. This CDR3 has 16 amino acids. In germline, CDR1 is KGHDR, CDR2 SFDVKD. The ends were cut back, 0 bases at V and 4 bases at J, with 11 bases in the middle. This CDR3 reads CATSDLPIRTTGELFF. As DNA, the CDR3 is TGTGCCACCAGTGATTTGCCGATCCGGACCACCGGGGAGCTGTTTTTT.

In its sample, this clonotype was seen a few times. V gene TRBV6-5 combines with J gene TRBJ1-4, with a tentative D call TRBD1 (5 bases). CDR3 length: 14 amino acids. Trimming stripped 6 bases from V and 7 bases from J, with 15 bases between. From germline, CDR1 is MNHEY and CDR2 SVGAGI. CDR3 residues: CASRLQGSGEKLFF. The DNA of the CDR3 is TGTGCCAGCAGGTTGCAGGGCTCGGGTGAAAAACTGTTTTTT.

There are a few counts of this clonotype. The chain has TRBV6-5 and TRBJ2-1; 7 bases match TRBD2. V was pared by 7 bases and J by 10 bases, with 10 bases of the junction left unmatched. The CDR3 length is 13 residues. The germline CDR1 and CDR2 sequences are MNHEY and SVGAGI. Here the CDR3 reads CASMGGDIYEQFF. The CDR3 coding sequence is TGTGCCAGCATGGGGGGGGATATCTACGAGCAGTTCTTC.

The chain is built from TRBV19 and TRBJ2-2; 11 nucleotides agree with TRBD2. This CDR3 has 18 residues. Per the germline V gene, CDR1 is LNHDA and CDR2 is SQIVND (reference sequence). V lost 5 bases, J lost 9 bases, and 17 bases stayed unmatched. CDR3 sequence: CASSQITLAGGSARELFF. The CDR3 DNA reads as TGTGCCAGTAGTCAGATAACCCTAGCGGGGGGCTCCGCCAGGGAGCTGTTTTTT.

This chain links TRBV4-2 with TRBJ2-5, with D maybe TRBD2 (5 bases). The closer fit of TRBJ2-1 to the DNA end suggests the J call may be wrong. Germline CDR1 LGHNA, CDR2 YNFKEQ. This CDR3 has 18 residues. CDR3 in DNA: TGTGCCAGCAGCCAAGATCCAAGGCCGTTAGCGACCAATAATGAGCAGTTCTTC. This sequence encodes CASSQDPRPLATNNEQFF.

This clonotype was seen a handful of times. The chain uses TRBV4-1 and TRBJ2-5; D gene uncertain. Germline loops: CDR1 MGHRA, CDR2 YSYEKL. Between the trimmed V and J ends, which lost 1 base and 2 bases, there was a span of 8 bases. CDR3 length equals 14 residues. CDR3 nucleotides: TGCGCCAGCAGCCAAGCGACCGGGCAAGAGACCCAGTACTTC. Protein sequence: CASSQATGQETQYF.

The chain employs TRBV27 and TRBJ2-7; D uncertain. Trimming shortened V by 1 base and J by 5 bases, and 12 bases separated the two germline ends. Germline CDR1 reads MNHEY; CDR2 reads SMNVEV (reference sequence). There are 14 residues in the CDR3. CDR3 residues: CASSLFAPAHEQYF. The CDR3 region has the DNA TGTGCCAGCAGTTTATTTGCGCCAGCCCACGAGCAGTACTTC.

This clonotype was seen a handful of times. A read error may account for a junction end that differs from germline. This chain uses TRBV5-1 with TRBJ2-2; D perhaps matches TRBD2 (6 bases). Germline V gives CDR1 SGHRS, CDR2 YFSETQ. CDR3 length: 16 amino acids. This CDR3 reads CASSLENRAFTGGLFF. CDR3 bases: TGCGCCAGCAGCTTGGAGAACAGAGCTTTCACCGGGGGGCTGTTTTTT. Based on the CDR3 plus reference TRBV5-1 and TRBJ2-2, the full variable domain is KAGVTQTPRYLIKTRGQQVTLSCSPISGHRSVSWYQQTPGQGLQFLFEYFSETQRNKGNFPGRFSGRQFSNSRSEMNVSTLELGDSALYLCASSLENRAFTGGLFFGEGSRLTVL.

The V call is TRBV7-8, the J call TRBJ2-3; D possibly corresponds to TRBD1 (6 bases). V gave up 5 bases and J gave up 5 bases, with 17 bases separating them. The CDR3 totals 15 residues. The V gene's germline CDR1 is SGHVS and CDR2 FQNEAQ. CDR3 coding DNA: TGTGCCAGCAGCGACCCGAAGGGGGAAGGAGATACGCAGTATTTT. Protein sequence: CASSDPKGEGDTQYF.

This clonotype has just a few counts. The chain recombines TRBV28 with TRBJ2-4; 9 bases line up with TRBD2. The V and J ends lost 6 bases and 9 bases, in that order; junction bases with no gene match: 3. This CDR3 region has 12 residues. Germline CDR1 MDHEN, CDR2 SYDVKM. CDR3 nucleotide sequence: TGTGCCAGCAGCCTACTAGCGGGCATTCAGTACTTC. Protein product: CASSLLAGIQYF. The variable domain in full, with the rest retrieved from reference TRBV28 and TRBJ2-4, is DVKVTQSSRYLVKRTGEKVFLECVQDMDHENMFWYRQDPGLGLRLIYFSYDVKMKEKGDIPEGYSVSREKKERFSLILESASTNQTSMYLCASSLLAGIQYFGAGTRLSVL.

This clonotype was seen a handful of times. This chain connects TRBV9 to TRBJ2-5, with D possibly TRBD2 on 7 matching bases. V shed 4 bases and J shed 1 base, with 14 bases lying between them. Germline V lookup: CDR1 SGDLS, CDR2 YYNGEE. The CDR3 loop spans 15 amino acids. The CDR3 nucleotides read TGTGCCAGCAGCAGAAGGGGGGGAGTCCAAGAGACCCAGTACTTC. This gives the protein CASSRRGGVQETQYF.

In its sample, this clonotype was seen a few times. The V and J genes are TRBV21-1 and TRBJ2-5; no DNA check was done on the table's D call, TRBD2. TRBV21-1 is shown as a pseudogene. The CDR3 contains 18 residues. CDR3 sequence: CASSPLAPRESKVETQYF. The CDR3 nucleotides read TGTGCCAGCAGCCCTCTAGCTCCCAGGGAATCTAAGGTGGAGACCCAGTACTTC.

This chain connects TRBV2 to TRBJ2-4, with D possibly being TRBD1 or TRBD2 (5 bases each). Germline loops: CDR1 SNHLY, CDR2 FYNNEI. The ends were cut back, 8 bases at V and 4 bases at J, with 6 bases in the middle. The CDR3 length is 11 residues. CDR3 region: CASEGKNIQYF. CDR3 DNA: TGTGCCAGCGAGGGGAAAAACATTCAGTACTTC.

This clonotype was detected only a few times. The chain couples TRBV15 to TRBJ1-4; possible D gene TRBD1, 6 bases. CDR3 length: 14 residues. Germline V lookup: CDR1 LNHNV, CDR2 YYDKDF (reference sequence). V lost 8 bases, J lost 5 bases, and 15 bases lay in between. Written as DNA, the CDR3 is TGTGCCACCGAGGCGGGGCAGGGGAATGAAAAACTGTTTTTT. It specifies CATEAGQGNEKLFF.

The chain has TRBV20-1 and TRBJ2-3, with D possibly being TRBD2 (6 bases). Germline CDR1 is DFQATT and CDR2 is SNEGSKA (reference sequence). This CDR3 comprises 13 residues. Trimming left V 3 bases short and J 5 bases short, with 12 bases between. Written as DNA, the CDR3 is TGCAGTGCTAGTTCCCCGGGACTAGATACGCAGTATTTT. Residues: CSASSPGLDTQYF.

Only a few counts were recorded for this clonotype. The V and J genes are TRBV25-1 and TRBJ1-4; TRBD1 matches at 7 bases. The germline CDR1 and CDR2 sequences are MGHDK and SYGVNS. The CDR3 has 15 amino acids. The ends lost 1 base at V and 7 bases at J; junction bases unmatched: 6. The CDR3 DNA reads TGTGCCAGCAGTGAATTTAGGGGGCTTGGTGAAAAACTGTTTTTT. Its translation is CASSEFRGLGEKLFF.

DNA of the CDR3: TGTGCCAGCAGGTTGCGTCCGTGGGGGGAGACCCAGTACTTC. It yields the protein CASRLRPWGETQYF. V usage is TRBV11-2 and J usage is TRBJ2-5; D possibly uses TRBD1 or TRBD2 (5 bases each). Germline CDR1 SGHAT, CDR2 FQNNGV. V was clipped by 6 bases and J by 5 bases, with 16 bases between them. The CDR3 totals 14 residues.

The table lists this clonotype with a few counts. This sequence joins TRBV19 and TRBJ2-5; D remains unclear. Matching the DNA end better, TRBJ2-7 makes the J call doubtful. From germline, CDR1 is LNHDA and CDR2 SQIVND (reference sequence). This CDR3 region has 13 residues. In nucleotides, the CDR3 is TGTGCCAGTAGTTTCGGACCCCTCTACGAGCAGTACTTC. Translation gives CASSFGPLYEQYF.

This clonotype turned up a few times. The chain couples TRBV11-3 to TRBJ2-5; 7 bases align to TRBD2. J gave up 5 bases and V 4 bases, and 13 bases lay outside the gene matches. Germline lookup yields CDR1 SGHNT and CDR2 YENEEA. The CDR3 spans 16 residues. In DNA form, the CDR3 reads TGTGCCAGCAGCTGGACGTCAGCGGGGTTGGGGGAGACCCAGTACTTC. Its protein is CASSWTSAGLGETQYF.